Shown below are 25 T cell receptor beta chains from a single sample sequenced in a study of cytomegalovirus exposure and HLA in healthy donors. 13 Jbeta primers and 60 Vbeta primers were used for the PCR. Assay used: immunoSEQ multiplex PCR; TCRdb lists only in-frame clones, some missing. The sample holds about 58,000 clones. Material: PBMCs. Every receptor here comes from a woman between 18 and 29 years old in good health and CMV-seronegative.

The V and J genes are TRBV5-1 and TRBJ2-2; the D gene is possibly TRBD2 (6 bases). Germline values: CDR1 SGHRS, CDR2 YFSETQ. This CDR3 spans 15 amino acids. The ends were cut back, 1 base at V and 5 bases at J, with 12 bases in the middle. CDR3 nucleotides: TGCGCCAGCAGCTTGCCAGGAGGGTCGACCGGGGAGCTGTTTTTT. Translating gives CASSLPGGSTGELFF. Full variable domain (outside the CDR3, taken from reference TRBV5-1 and TRBJ2-2): KAGVTQTPRYLIKTRGQQVTLSCSPISGHRSVSWYQQTPGQGLQFLFEYFSETQRNKGNFPGRFSGRQFSNSRSEMNVSTLELGDSALYLCASSLPGGSTGELFFGEGSRLTVL.

J is TRBJ2-5 and V is TRBV18; TRBD2 matches at 10 bases. The V and J ends lost 3 bases and 5 bases, in that order; junction bases with no gene match: 12. The CDR3 contains 17 residues. The V gene's germline CDR1 is KGHSH and CDR2 LQKENI. The CDR3 here is CASSPAGGLAGVETQYF. Here the CDR3 DNA reads TGTGCCAGCTCACCGGCAGGGGGGCTAGCGGGAGTGGAGACCCAGTACTTC.

V usage is TRBV19 and J usage is TRBJ2-6; the D gene is possibly TRBD1 (6 bases). CDR1 and CDR2 (germline): LNHDA, SQIVND (reference sequence). The CDR3 is 17 amino acids. V dropped 6 bases and J dropped 1 base, with 16 bases sitting between them. The CDR3 here is CASRPGHYTSGANVLTF. CDR3 coding DNA: TGTGCCAGTAGGCCGGGACACTACACTTCTGGGGCCAACGTCCTGACTTTC.

The CDR3 coding sequence is TGTGCCAGCAGGCCGGGGACAGGGGCGGCCACTGAAGCTTTCTTT. Translation: CASRPGTGAATEAFF. This sequence joins TRBV28 and TRBJ1-1; 10 bases match TRBD1. CDR1 and CDR2 (germline): MDHEN, SYDVKM. CDR3 length equals 15 residues. Trimming cost V 6 bases and J 4 bases; bases outside gene matches: 8.

V is TRBV11-3 and J is TRBJ2-3; 8 bases match TRBD1. After removal of 3 bases from V and 3 bases from J, the junction contained 2 bases not matched to a gene. Germline V lookup: CDR1 SGHNT, CDR2 YENEEA. This CDR3 region has 14 residues. Here the CDR3 reads CASSFTGGTDTQYF. The CDR3 region has the DNA TGTGCCAGCAGCTTTACAGGGGGTACAGATACGCAGTATTTT.

The chain couples TRBV7-8 to TRBJ1-1; D is unresolved. With 0 bases removed from V and 3 bases from J, the gap between germline ends came to 5 bases. The CDR3 consists of 13 residues. CDR1 and CDR2 from the germline V gene are SGHVS and FQNEAQ. This chain's CDR3 is CASSLAGDTEAFF. CDR3 in DNA: TGTGCCAGCAGCTTAGCCGGGGACACTGAAGCTTTCTTT.

The V call is TRBV29-1, the J call TRBJ1-2; a possible D gene is TRBD1 (6 bases). The CDR3 extends over 13 amino acids. Germline CDR1 is SQVTM and CDR2 is ANQGSEA. The ends were cut back, 6 bases at V and 2 bases at J, with 13 bases in the middle. CDR3: CSVGTFGNYGYTF. The CDR3 DNA reads as TGCAGCGTGGGGACATTCGGGAACTATGGCTACACCTTC.

The J gene is TRBJ2-3, the V gene TRBV6-1, with TRBD2 identical over 10 bases. V lost 1 base, J lost 4 bases, and 2 bases stayed unmatched. Per the germline V gene, CDR1 is MNHNS and CDR2 is SASEGT. CDR3 length: 15 amino acids. DNA for the CDR3: TGTGCCAGCAGTGAAGAAGCGGGGGGGCCAGATACGCAGTATTTT. It specifies CASSEEAGGPDTQYF.

The chain has TRBV5-1 and TRBJ2-7; tentative D call: TRBD1 (5 bases). CDR3 length: 14 amino acids. Germline V lookup: CDR1 SGHRS, CDR2 YFSETQ. Trimming pared 1 base from V and 2 bases from J, leaving 10 bases between. The CDR3 region has the DNA TGCGCCAGCAGCTTGATGGACACAACCTACGAGCAGTACTTC. Encoded protein: CASSLMDTTYEQYF.

The rearrangement uses TRBV27 and TRBJ1-6; D unresolved. V was trimmed by 3 bases and J by 9 bases, leaving 6 bases between them. Germline V gives CDR1 MNHEY, CDR2 SMNVEV (reference sequence). This CDR3 is 12 amino acids long. CDR3 region: CASSFGGSPLHF. The CDR3 bases are TGTGCCAGCAGTTTTGGAGGTTCACCCCTCCACTTT.

This rearrangement joins TRBV9 to TRBJ1-3; D might be TRBD1 (6 bases). Germline CDR1 reads SGDLS; CDR2 reads YYNGEE. V gave up 0 bases and J gave up 7 bases, with 11 bases separating them. The CDR3 extends over 14 amino acids. The DNA for the CDR3 is TGTGCCAGCAGCGTAGGGGCAGACAGGAACACCATATATTTT. Its translation is CASSVGADRNTIYF.

The chain uses TRBV7-8 and TRBJ2-5, with 9 bases aligning to TRBD2. CDR3 size: 18 residues. V gave up 4 bases and J gave up 5 bases; unmatched junction bases: 17. The germline gives CDR1 SGHVS, CDR2 FQNEAQ. The CDR3: CASSSARLAAFGRETQYF. In nucleotides, the CDR3 is TGTGCCAGCAGCTCCGCCCGACTAGCGGCCTTCGGGCGGGAGACCCAGTACTTC. The complete variable domain, with remaining parts taken from reference TRBV7-8 and TRBJ2-5, reads GAGVSQSPRYKVAKRGQDVALRCDPISGHVSLFWYQQALGQGPEFLTYFQNEAQLDKSGLPSDRFFAERPEGSVSTLKIQRTQQEDSAVYLCASSSARLAAFGRETQYFGPGTRLLVL.

The CDR3 sequence: CSFTGGENIQYF. DNA for the CDR3: TGCAGCTTCACAGGGGGCGAAAACATTCAGTACTTC. This chain links TRBV29-1 with TRBJ2-4, with 9 bases lining up with TRBD1. With 8 bases clipped from V and 5 bases from J, the junction kept 4 bases outside the gene matches. The germline CDR1 and CDR2 sequences are SQVTM and ANQGSEA. The CDR3 extends over 12 amino acids. The whole variable domain, remainder taken from reference TRBV29-1 and TRBJ2-4, is SAVISQKPSRDICQRGTSLTIQCQVDSQVTMMFWYRQQPGQSLTLIATANQGSEATYESGFVIDKFPISRPNLTFSTLTVSNMSPEDSSIYLCSFTGGENIQYFGAGTRLSVL.

This rearrangement joins TRBV9 to TRBJ1-3; TRBD1 is a possible D gene (6 bases). CDR1 is SGDLS and CDR2 is YYNGEE in the germline V gene. The V and J ends lost 5 bases and 2 bases respectively, with 14 bases between them. The CDR3 is made up of 15 amino acids. DNA of the CDR3: TGTGCCAGCAGTTCAGGGGTCAGCGCTGGAAACACCATATATTTT. This sequence encodes CASSSGVSAGNTIYF.

The chain uses TRBV5-1 and TRBJ2-5, with 8 bases aligning to TRBD2. Germline V CDR1 and CDR2: SGHRS, YFSETQ. V lost 6 bases to trimming and J lost 4 bases; unmatched junction nucleotides: 8. The CDR3 is 14 residues long. This chain's CDR3 is CASMEVAGLETQYF. The CDR3 DNA reads TGCGCCAGCATGGAGGTAGCGGGATTAGAGACCCAGTACTTC.

The chain combines TRBV4-1 with TRBJ2-5; D unclear. The DNA end is a closer match to TRBJ2-7, so the J assignment may be wrong. Germline V lookup: CDR1 MGHRA, CDR2 YSYEKL. The CDR3 has 14 residues. DNA of the CDR3: TGCGCCAGCAGCCAATTCCTGATCCCTTACGAGCAGTACTTC. It yields the protein CASSQFLIPYEQYF.

This chain joins TRBV5-1 and TRBJ2-3; D remains ambiguous. The germline V and J ends were trimmed by 1 base and 0 bases, with 9 bases remaining between them. Germline CDR1 and CDR2: SGHRS and YFSETQ. CDR3 length equals 15 residues. The CDR3 region has the DNA TGCGCCAGCAGCTTGTCGGTAACTAGCACAGATACGCAGTATTTT. It yields the protein CASSLSVTSTDTQYF.

The chain combines TRBV6-5 with TRBJ2-7, with unresolved D. Germline loops: CDR1 MNHEY, CDR2 SVGAGI. The CDR3 sequence is 13 residues long. The ends were cut back, 3 bases at V and 9 bases at J, with 15 bases in the middle. The CDR3 bases are TGTGCCAGCAGTTATCTTTCATGGTCGGTGCAGTACTTC. Its translation is CASSYLSWSVQYF.

The rearrangement links TRBV20-1 to TRBJ2-1, with 7 bases aligning to TRBD1. CDR1 is DFQATT and CDR2 is SNEGSKA in the germline V gene (reference sequence). The V gene end was trimmed by 0 bases and the J gene end by 14 bases; junction bases not matched to a gene: 1. CDR3 length equals 10 residues. CDR3 DNA sequence: TGCAGTGCTAGAGATACAGGGGAGTTCTTC. As protein: CSARDTGEFF.

The chain is built from TRBV29-1 and TRBJ1-1; 7 bases fit TRBD1. In germline, CDR1 is SQVTM, CDR2 ANQGSEA. V lost 3 bases to trimming and J lost 1 base; unmatched junction nucleotides: 2. This CDR3 is built from 13 residues. This chain's CDR3 is CSVEGQTNTEAFF. CDR3 DNA: TGCAGCGTTGAGGGACAGACGAACACTGAAGCTTTCTTT.

The chain carries TRBV28 and TRBJ1-2; D perhaps matches TRBD1 (5 bases). Germline values: CDR1 MDHEN, CDR2 SYDVKM. The CDR3 spans 16 residues. The V and J ends lost 8 bases and 4 bases respectively, with 23 bases between them. The CDR3 is CASPSPLREDPYGYTF. DNA for the CDR3: TGTGCCAGCCCTTCCCCACTCAGGGAAGACCCCTATGGCTACACCTTC.

The gene calls are TRBV18 and TRBJ2-3; 7 bases match TRBD2. In germline, CDR1 is KGHSH, CDR2 LQKENI. With 3 bases clipped from V and 6 bases from J, the junction kept 9 bases outside the gene matches. The CDR3 totals 15 residues. For the CDR3, the DNA is TGTGCCAGCTCACCCGGGGCTAGCGGATTGGATACGCAGTATTTT. It specifies CASSPGASGLDTQYF.

The chain employs TRBV6-1 and TRBJ2-1; 15 bases agree with TRBD2. After removal of 7 bases from V and 8 bases from J, the junction contained 3 bases not matched to a gene. CDR3 size: 14 residues. Germline V gives CDR1 MNHNS, CDR2 SASEGT. The CDR3 DNA sequence: TGTGCCAGCACGCGGACTAGCGGGAGGGATGAGCAGTTCTTC. This gives the protein CASTRTSGRDEQFF.

The CDR3 here is CASKDLGQANYGYTF. In nucleotides, the CDR3 is TGTGCCAGCAAAGACTTAGGACAGGCAAACTATGGCTACACCTTC. The chain combines TRBV6-1 with TRBJ1-2, with 7 bases matching TRBD1. Germline CDR1 and CDR2: MNHNS and SASEGT. Trimming at V came to 7 bases and at J to 2 bases, leaving 10 bases not matched to a gene. CDR3 length: 15 amino acids.

The CDR3 DNA sequence: TGTGCCAGCAGCTCCCGGGACTACCAAGAGACCCAGTACTTC. Translating gives CASSSRDYQETQYF. The chain employs TRBV5-4 and TRBJ2-5, with a possible D match to TRBD2 (6 bases). The germline CDR1 and CDR2 sequences are SGHNT and YYREEE (reference sequence). The V and J ends lost 3 bases and 0 bases respectively, with 9 bases between them. The length of the CDR3 is 14 residues.